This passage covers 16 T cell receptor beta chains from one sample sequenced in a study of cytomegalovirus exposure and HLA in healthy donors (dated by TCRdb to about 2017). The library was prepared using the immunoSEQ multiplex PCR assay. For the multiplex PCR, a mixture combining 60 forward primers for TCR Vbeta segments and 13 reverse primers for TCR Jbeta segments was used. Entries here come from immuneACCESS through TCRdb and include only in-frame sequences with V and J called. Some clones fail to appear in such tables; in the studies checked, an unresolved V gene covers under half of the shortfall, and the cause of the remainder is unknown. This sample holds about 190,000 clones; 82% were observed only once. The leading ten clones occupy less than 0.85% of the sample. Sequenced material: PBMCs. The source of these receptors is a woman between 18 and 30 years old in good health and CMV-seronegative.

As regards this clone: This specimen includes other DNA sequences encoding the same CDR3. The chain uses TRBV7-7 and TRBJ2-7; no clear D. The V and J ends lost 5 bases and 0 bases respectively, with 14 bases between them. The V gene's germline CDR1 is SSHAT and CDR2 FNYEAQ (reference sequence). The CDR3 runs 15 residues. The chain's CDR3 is CASSPLAWSSYEQYF. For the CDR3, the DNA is TGTGCCAGCAGCCCGCTGGCGTGGAGCTCCTACGAGCAGTACTTC.

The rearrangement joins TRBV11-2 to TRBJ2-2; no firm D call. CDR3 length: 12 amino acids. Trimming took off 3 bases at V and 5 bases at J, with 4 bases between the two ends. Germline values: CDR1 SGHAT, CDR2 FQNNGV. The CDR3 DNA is TGTGCCAGCAGCTTCGGTACCGGGGAGCTGTTTTTT. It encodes CASSFGTGELFF.

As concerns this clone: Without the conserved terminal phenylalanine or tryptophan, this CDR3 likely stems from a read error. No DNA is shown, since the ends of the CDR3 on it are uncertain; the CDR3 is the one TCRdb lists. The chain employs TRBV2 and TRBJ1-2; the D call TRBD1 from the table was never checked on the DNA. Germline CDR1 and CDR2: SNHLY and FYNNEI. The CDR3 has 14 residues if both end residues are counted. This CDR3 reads CASKTEAGQGTSFC.

In DNA, the CDR3 is TGTGCCAGCAGCGTAGCTACTACAGGGGCCCAAGGTTCGGAACTGTTTTTT. Translating it yields CASSVATTGAQGSELFF. The rearrangement uses TRBV9 and TRBJ1-4, with 7 nucleotides matching TRBD1. V dropped 0 bases and J dropped 12; count of bases not matched to a gene: 17. The CDR3 extends over 17 amino acids. Germline V lookup: CDR1 SGDLS, CDR2 YYNGEE.

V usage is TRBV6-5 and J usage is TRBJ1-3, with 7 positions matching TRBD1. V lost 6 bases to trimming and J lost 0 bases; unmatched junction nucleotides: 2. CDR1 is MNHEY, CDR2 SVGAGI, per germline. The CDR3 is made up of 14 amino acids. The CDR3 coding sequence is TGTGCCAGCAGCTGGGACAGCTCTGGAAACACCATATATTTT. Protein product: CASSWDSSGNTIYF.

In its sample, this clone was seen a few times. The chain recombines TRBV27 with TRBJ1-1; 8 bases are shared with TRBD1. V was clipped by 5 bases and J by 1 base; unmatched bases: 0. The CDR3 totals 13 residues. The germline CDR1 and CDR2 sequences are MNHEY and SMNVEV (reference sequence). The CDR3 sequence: CASSGQGNTEAFF. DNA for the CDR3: TGTGCCAGCAGTGGACAGGGGAACACTGAAGCTTTCTTT.

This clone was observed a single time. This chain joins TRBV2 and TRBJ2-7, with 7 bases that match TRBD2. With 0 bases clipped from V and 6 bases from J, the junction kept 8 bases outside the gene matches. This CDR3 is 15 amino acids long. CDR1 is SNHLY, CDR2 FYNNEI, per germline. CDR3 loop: CASSEASGTMSEQYF. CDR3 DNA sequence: TGTGCCAGCAGTGAAGCCTCCGGGACTATGTCCGAGCAGTACTTC.

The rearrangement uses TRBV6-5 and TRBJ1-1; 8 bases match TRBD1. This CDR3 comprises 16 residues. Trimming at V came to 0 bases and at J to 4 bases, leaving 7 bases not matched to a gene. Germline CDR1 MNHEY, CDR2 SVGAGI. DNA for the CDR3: TGTGCCAGCAGTTACTCGAGAGGTACAGGGGGCACTGAAGCTTTCTTT. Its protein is CASSYSRGTGGTEAFF.

The CDR3 DNA reads TGTGCCAGTACCGGGACAGGGCGGGCAGATACGCAGTATTTT. This translates into CASTGTGRADTQYF. The chain uses TRBV19 and TRBJ2-3; 9 bases align to TRBD1. The J segment lost 4 bases and the V segment lost 7 bases, leaving 6 bases of the junction unmatched. In germline, CDR1 is LNHDA, CDR2 SQIVND (reference sequence). The CDR3 is made up of 14 amino acids.

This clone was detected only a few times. CDR3 coding DNA: TGCGCCAGCAGCTTGGCAGGGCTTGGAAACACCATATATTTT. Encoded protein: CASSLAGLGNTIYF. The rearrangement joins TRBV5-1 to TRBJ1-3; D might be TRBD1 (5 bases). CDR1 is SGHRS and CDR2 is YFSETQ in the germline V gene. V lost 0 bases and J 3 bases, leaving 7 bases between the germline ends. The CDR3 has 14 amino acids.

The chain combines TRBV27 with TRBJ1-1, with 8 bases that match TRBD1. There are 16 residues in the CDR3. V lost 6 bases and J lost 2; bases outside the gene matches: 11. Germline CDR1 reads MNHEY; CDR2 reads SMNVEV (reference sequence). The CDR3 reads CASSSFRTGINTEAFF. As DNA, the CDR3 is TGTGCCAGCAGCTCTTTCCGGACAGGGATCAACACTGAAGCTTTCTTT.

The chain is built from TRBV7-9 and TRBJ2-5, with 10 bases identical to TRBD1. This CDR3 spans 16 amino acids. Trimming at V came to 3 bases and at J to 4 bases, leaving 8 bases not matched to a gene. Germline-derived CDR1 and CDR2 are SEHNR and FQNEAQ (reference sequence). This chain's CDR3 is CASSFPRTGGGETQYF. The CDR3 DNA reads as TGTGCCAGCAGCTTCCCCCGGACAGGGGGAGGAGAGACCCAGTACTTC. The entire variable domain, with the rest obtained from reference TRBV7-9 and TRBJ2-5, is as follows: DTGVSQNPRHKITKRGQNVTFRCDPISEHNRLYWYRQTLGQGPEFLTYFQNEAQLEKSRLLSDRFSAERPKGSFSTLEIQRTEQGDSAMYLCASSFPRTGGGETQYFGPGTRLLVL.

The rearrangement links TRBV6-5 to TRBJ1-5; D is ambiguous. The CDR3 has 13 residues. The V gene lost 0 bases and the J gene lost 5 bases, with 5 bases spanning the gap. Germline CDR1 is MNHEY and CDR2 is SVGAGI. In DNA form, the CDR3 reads TGTGCCAGCAGTTACTCGTATCATCAGCCCCAGCATTTT. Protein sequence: CASSYSYHQPQHF.

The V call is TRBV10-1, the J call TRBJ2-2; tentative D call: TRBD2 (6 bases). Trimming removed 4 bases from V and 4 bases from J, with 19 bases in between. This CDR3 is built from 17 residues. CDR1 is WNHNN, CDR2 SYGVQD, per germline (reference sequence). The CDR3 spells CASSGNVGRDSTGELFF. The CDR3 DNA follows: TGCGCCAGCAGTGGAAACGTCGGGCGGGACTCCACCGGGGAGCTGTTTTTT.

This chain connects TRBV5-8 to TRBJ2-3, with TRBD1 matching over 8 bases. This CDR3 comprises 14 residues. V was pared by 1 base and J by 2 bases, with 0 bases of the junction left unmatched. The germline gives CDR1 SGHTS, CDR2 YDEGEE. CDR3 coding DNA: TGTGCCAGCAGCTTGCAGGGGGCCACAGATACGCAGTATTTT. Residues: CASSLQGATDTQYF. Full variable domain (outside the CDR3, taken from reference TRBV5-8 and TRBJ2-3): EAGVTQSPTHLIKTRGQQATLRCSPISGHTSVYWYQQALGLGLQFLLWYDEGEERNRGNFPPRFSGRQFPNYSSELNVNALELEDSALYLCASSLQGATDTQYFGPGTRLTVL.

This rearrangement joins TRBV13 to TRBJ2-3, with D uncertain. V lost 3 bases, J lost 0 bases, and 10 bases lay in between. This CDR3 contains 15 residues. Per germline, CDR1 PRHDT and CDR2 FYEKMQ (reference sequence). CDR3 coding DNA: TGTGCCAGCAGCTTCAGGTCCCCTAGCACAGATACGCAGTATTTT. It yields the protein CASSFRSPSTDTQYF.